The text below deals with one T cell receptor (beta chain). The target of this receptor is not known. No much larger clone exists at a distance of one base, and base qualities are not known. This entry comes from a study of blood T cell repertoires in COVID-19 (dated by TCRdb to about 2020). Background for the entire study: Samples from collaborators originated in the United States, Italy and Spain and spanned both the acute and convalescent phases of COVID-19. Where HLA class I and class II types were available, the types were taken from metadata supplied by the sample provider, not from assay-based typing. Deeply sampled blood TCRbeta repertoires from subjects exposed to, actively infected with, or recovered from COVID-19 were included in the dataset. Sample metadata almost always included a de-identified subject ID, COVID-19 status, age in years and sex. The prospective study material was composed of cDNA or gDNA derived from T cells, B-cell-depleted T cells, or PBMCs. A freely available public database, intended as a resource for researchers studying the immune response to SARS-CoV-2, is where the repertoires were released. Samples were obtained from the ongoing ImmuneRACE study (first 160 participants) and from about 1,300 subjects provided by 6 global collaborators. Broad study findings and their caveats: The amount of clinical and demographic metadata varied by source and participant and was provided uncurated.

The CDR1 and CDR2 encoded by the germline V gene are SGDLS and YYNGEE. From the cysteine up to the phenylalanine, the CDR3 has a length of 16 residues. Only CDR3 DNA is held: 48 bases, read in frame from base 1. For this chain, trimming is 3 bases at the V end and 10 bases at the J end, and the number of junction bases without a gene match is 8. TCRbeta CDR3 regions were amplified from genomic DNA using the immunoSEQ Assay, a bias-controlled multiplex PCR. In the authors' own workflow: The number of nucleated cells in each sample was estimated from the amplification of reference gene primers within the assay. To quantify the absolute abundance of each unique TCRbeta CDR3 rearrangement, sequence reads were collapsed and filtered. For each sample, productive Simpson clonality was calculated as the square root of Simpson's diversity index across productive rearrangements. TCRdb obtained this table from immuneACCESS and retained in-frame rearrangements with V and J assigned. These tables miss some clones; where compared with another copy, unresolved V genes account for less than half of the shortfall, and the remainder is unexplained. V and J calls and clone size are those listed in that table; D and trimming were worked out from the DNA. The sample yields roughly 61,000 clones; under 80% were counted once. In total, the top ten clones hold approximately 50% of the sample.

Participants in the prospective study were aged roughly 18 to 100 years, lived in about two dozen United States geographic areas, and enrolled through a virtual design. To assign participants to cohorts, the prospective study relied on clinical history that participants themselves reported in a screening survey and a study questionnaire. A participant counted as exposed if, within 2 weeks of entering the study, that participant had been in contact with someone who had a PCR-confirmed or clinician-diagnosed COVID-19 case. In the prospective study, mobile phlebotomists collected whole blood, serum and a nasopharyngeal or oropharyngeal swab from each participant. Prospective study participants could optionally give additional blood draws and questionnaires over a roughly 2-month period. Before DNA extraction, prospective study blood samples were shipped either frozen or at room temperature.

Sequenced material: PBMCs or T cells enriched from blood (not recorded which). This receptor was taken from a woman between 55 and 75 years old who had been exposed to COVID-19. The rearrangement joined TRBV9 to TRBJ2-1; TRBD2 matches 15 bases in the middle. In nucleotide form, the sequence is TGTGCCAGCAGCGAGGGACTAGCGGGAGGAGCAAAGGAGCAGTTCTTC. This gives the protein CASSEGLAGGAKEQFF.